Listed here are 3 T cell receptor beta chains from one sample, sequenced in a study of blood T cell repertoires in COVID-19. Assay: immunoSEQ multiplex PCR; the TCRdb copy retains only in-frame clones and omits some. The sample has around 150,000 clones, approximately 73% seen once. The sample consisted of peripheral blood. The receptors were sampled from a woman older than 75 with acute or convalescent COVID-19.

This chain links TRBV6-6 with TRBJ1-2; possible D gene TRBD1, 6 bases. The CDR3 runs to 15 residues. Trimming removed 7 bases at V and 4 bases at J, with 19 bases between. The V gene's germline CDR1 is MNHNY and CDR2 SVGAGI (reference sequence). The chain's CDR3 is CASTQMQGPLYGYTF. In DNA form, the CDR3 reads TGTGCCAGCACCCAAATGCAGGGGCCCCTCTATGGCTACACCTTC.

The chain is built from TRBV6-5 and TRBJ1-6; no reliable D call. The V and J ends lost 2 bases and 8 bases respectively, with 7 bases between them. The CDR3 length is 13 residues. Looked up from germline, CDR1 is MNHEY and CDR2 is SVGAGI. The CDR3 spells CASSYVGDSPLHF. As DNA, the CDR3 is TGTGCCAGCAGTTACGTTGGAGATTCACCCCTCCACTTT.

The genes are TRBV20-1 and TRBJ2-3; D is unresolved. Germline assignment: CDR1 DFQATT and CDR2 SNEGSKA (reference sequence). Trimming cost V 5 bases and J 5 bases, with 8 bases left between them. The CDR3 is 11 residues long. In nucleotides, the CDR3 is TGCAGTGCTGGCCTTGAAGATACGCAGTATTTT. Protein sequence: CSAGLEDTQYF.